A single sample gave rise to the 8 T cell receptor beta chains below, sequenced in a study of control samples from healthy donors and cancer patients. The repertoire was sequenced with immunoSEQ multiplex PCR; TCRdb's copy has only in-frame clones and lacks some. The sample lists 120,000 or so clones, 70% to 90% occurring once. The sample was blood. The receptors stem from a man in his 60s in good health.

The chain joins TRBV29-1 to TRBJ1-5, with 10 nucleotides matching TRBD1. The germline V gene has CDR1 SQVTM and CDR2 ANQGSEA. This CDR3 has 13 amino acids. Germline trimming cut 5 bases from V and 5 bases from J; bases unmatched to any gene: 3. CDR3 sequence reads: CSVWDRGDQPQHF. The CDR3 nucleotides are TGCAGCGTTTGGGACAGGGGTGATCAGCCCCAGCATTTT.

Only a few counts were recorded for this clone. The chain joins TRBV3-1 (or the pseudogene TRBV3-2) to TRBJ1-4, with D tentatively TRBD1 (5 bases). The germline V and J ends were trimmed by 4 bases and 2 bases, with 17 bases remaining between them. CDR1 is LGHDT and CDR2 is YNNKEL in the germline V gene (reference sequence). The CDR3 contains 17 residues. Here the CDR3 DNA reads TGTGCCAGCAGCCCGATCCAGGGTGGGAGTACTAATGAAAAACTGTTTTTT. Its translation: CASSPIQGGSTNEKLFF.

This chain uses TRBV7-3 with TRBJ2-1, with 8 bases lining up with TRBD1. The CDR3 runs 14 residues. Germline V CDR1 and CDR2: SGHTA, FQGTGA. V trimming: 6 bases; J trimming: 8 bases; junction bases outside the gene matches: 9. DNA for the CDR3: TGTGCCAGCAGTAACAGGGGGTCTTTTGATGAGCAGTTCTTC. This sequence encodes CASSNRGSFDEQFF. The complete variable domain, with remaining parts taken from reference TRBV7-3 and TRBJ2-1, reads GAGVSQTPSNKVTEKGKYVELRCDPISGHTALYWYRQSLGQGPEFLIYFQGTGAADDSGLPNDRFFAVRPEGSVSTLKIQRTERGDSAVYLCASSNRGSFDEQFFGPGTRLTVL.

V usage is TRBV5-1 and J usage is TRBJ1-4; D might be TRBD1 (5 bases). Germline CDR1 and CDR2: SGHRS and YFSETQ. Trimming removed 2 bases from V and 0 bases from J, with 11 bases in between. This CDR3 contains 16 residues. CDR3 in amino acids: CASSFQGGATNEKLFF. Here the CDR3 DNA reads TGCGCCAGCAGCTTCCAGGGAGGTGCAACTAATGAAAAACTGTTTTTT.

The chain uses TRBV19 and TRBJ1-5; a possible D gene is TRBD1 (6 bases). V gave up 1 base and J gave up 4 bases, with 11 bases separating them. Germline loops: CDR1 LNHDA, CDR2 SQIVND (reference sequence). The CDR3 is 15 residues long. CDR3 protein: CASSIVRGGNQPQHF. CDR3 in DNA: TGTGCCAGTAGTATAGTCAGGGGCGGAAATCAGCCCCAGCATTTT.

The DNA for the CDR3 is TGTGCCAGCAGTGAGTGGGGGGCGCCTGGCTACACCTTC. As protein: CASSEWGAPGYTF. This sequence joins TRBV2 and TRBJ1-2; a weak D match, TRBD1 (6 bases). The germline CDR1 and CDR2 sequences are SNHLY and FYNNEI. The CDR3 totals 13 residues. Trimming took off 3 bases at V and 7 bases at J, with 12 bases between the two ends.

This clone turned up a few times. DNA of the CDR3: TGTGCCATCAGCTTGGGACAGGGAGATGGGCAGCCCCAGCATTTT. It yields the protein CAISLGQGDGQPQHF. The rearrangement joins TRBV10-3 to TRBJ1-5; 9 bases are shared with TRBD1. Looked up from germline, CDR1 is ENHRY and CDR2 is SYGVKD. This CDR3 is built from 15 residues. V lost 6 bases to trimming and J lost 7 bases; unmatched junction nucleotides: 10.

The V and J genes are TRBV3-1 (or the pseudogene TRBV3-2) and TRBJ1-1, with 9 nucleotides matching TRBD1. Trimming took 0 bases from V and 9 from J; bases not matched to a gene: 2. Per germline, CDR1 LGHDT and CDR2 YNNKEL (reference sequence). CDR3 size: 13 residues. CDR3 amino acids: CASSQEGTGKAFF. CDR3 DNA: TGTGCCAGCAGCCAAGAGGGGACAGGGAAAGCTTTCTTT.